This T cell receptor beta chain was found in a study of molecular identifiers for immune sequencing clone quantification. J gave up 2 bases and V 6 bases, and 8 bases lay outside the gene matches. The CDR3 is made up of 15 amino acids. TCRdb re-called the PCR reads through MiXCR, storing one row per CDR3 protein. The table shows some 88,000 distinct CDR3 sequences, with around 20% occurring only once. The study's findings and limits: One cell's worth of spiked Jurkat TCR RNA was reportedly detectable among some 1 million naive cells.

Details on this clonotype: Its antigen remains unidentified. A read error is possible here, since a much larger clone lies one base away. The CDR3 does not close with the conserved phenylalanine or tryptophan, likely indicating a read error.

This TCR was sampled from a human donor in good health. Some libraries in this study had Jurkat cell RNA spiked in. The V gene is TRBV12-3 or TRBV12-4, the J gene TRBJ2-3, with TRBD1 identical over 7 bases. Sequenced sample: naive CD8+ T cells from blood, with Jurkat cell RNA spiked in. Specified subset: FACS-sorted CD8+CD4-CCR7+CD45RA+ naive T cells. CDR3 in amino acids: CASSLYRGPTDTQYL. CDR3 nucleotides: TGTGCCAGCAGCCTTTACAGGGGTCCCACAGATACGCAGTATTTA.